This T cell receptor (beta chain) originates from a study of blood T cell repertoires in COVID-19. Sequencing was performed with immunoSEQ multiplex PCR; in TCRdb, only in-frame clones are kept and a portion is missing. The table lists tens of thousands of clones, about 92% of them singletons. The germline gives CDR1 MNHEY, CDR2 SMNVEV (reference sequence). CDR3 length equals 13 residues. The V gene lost 3 bases and the J gene lost 6 bases, with 9 bases spanning the gap. The gene calls are TRBV27 and TRBJ2-1, with D perhaps TRBD2 (7 bases). The sequenced sample consisted of peripheral blood. The receptor was isolated from a man aged 45-60 years with acute or convalescent COVID-19. The CDR3: CASSFGGPNEQFF. CDR3 sequence (DNA): TGTGCCAGCAGTTTCGGGGGGCCCAATGAGCAGTTCTTC.